The entry below gives a single TCR beta chain sequence along with its context. Its target is not known. J gave up 0 bases and V 6 bases, and 12 bases lay outside the gene matches. The length of the CDR3 is 18 residues. The V gene's germline CDR1 is WNHNN and CDR2 SYGVQD (reference sequence). These data are taken from a study of T cell responses to AZD1222 COVID-19 vaccine. Whole-study context: Second doses were pooled across both intervals (about 4 or about 12 weeks). Study conclusions and caveats: Epitopes outside B.1.351 and B.1.1.7 mutated regions reportedly drew nearly half of spike TCRs. Regions 160-218 and 743-854 dominated among vaccine-associated CD4 TCRs spanning spike.

Sequencing used immunoSEQ multiplex PCR; TCRdb keeps in-frame clones, though not all of them. The table includes some 89,000 clones, 90% detected once. This receptor was taken from an adult in good health. The chain couples TRBV10-1 to TRBJ1-5, with TRBD1 matching 9 bases. Sample: peripheral blood, taken on day 0 of AZD1222 vaccination. CDR3 amino acids: CASRSTGGPEYSNQPQHF. CDR3 DNA: TGCGCCAGCAGATCAACAGGGGGCCCCGAGTATAGCAATCAGCCCCAGCATTTT.